This TCR beta chain was identified in a study of CD8 T cells in ankylosing spondylitis. Study outcomes and limitations: Ankylosing spondylitis blood seemed to carry a telltale TCR beta motif made of seven or eight highly homologous variants. As reported, disease-linked clones showed significant enrichment in matched ankylosing spondylitis synovial fluid. Disease-associated clonotypes exhibited CD8+ identity and were relatively infrequent in peripheral blood.

V trimming: 3 bases; J trimming: 6 bases; junction bases outside the gene matches: 3. The CDR3 is 14 residues long. TCR beta libraries were made by quantitative 5'-RACE with molecular barcodes. TCRdb re-called the 5' RACE reads through MiXCR, storing one row per CDR3 protein. The repertoire holds about 250,000 distinct CDR3 sequences, over 15% seen once, with less than 35% in the top ten. This clonotype was counted a few times. Its matching antigen is unknown. This chain connects TRBV12-3 or TRBV12-4 to TRBJ2-7; 12 nucleotides match TRBD2. Sequencing was done on a sample of blood, either unsorted or a sorted T cell fraction (not recorded which). The clonotype comes from a male donor with ankylosing spondylitis or in good health (not recorded which). The CDR3 spells CASSFVGLAGEQYF. DNA of the CDR3: TGTGCCAGCAGTTTCGTGGGACTAGCGGGCGAGCAGTACTTC.